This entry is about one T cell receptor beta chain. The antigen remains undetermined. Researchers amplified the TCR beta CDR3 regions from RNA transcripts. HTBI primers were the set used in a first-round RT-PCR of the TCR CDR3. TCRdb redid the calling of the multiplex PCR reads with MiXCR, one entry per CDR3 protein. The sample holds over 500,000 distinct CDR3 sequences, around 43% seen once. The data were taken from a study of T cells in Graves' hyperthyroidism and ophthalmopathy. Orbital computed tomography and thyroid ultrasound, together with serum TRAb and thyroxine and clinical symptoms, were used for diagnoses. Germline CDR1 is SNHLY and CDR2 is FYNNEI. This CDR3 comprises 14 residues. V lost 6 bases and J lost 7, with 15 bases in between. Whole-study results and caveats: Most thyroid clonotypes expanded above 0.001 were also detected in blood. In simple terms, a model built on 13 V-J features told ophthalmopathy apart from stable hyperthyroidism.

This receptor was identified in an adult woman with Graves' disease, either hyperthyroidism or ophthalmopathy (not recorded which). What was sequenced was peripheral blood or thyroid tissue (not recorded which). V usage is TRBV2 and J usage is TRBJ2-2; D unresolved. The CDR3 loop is CASSLDRSVGELFF. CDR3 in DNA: TGTGCCAGCAGCCTAGACCGGTCGGTCGGGGAGCTGTTTTTT.